A selection of T cell receptor beta chains follows, all from one sample in a study of blood T cell repertoires in COVID-19. Here immunoSEQ multiplex PCR was the method, and the copy in TCRdb shows in-frame clones only, minus some. This sample yields 350,000 to 450,000 clones, of which roughly nine tenths are seen a single time; over 1% belongs to the top ten. Source material: peripheral blood. The source is a man aged 35 to 55 with acute or convalescent COVID-19. Both conserved end residues are part of each CDR3. The D gene is left open where the match is weak. Clone size is given for some rows only: seen once, a few or many times, or a class if the clone is expanded.

>NA|NA|TRBJ1-1|TRBV19
CASRTWTENTEAFF
TGTGCCAGTAGGACCTGGACAGAGAACACTGAAGCTTTCTTT
>NA|NA|TRBJ1-6|TRBV28
CASSTLRVSYNSPLHF
TGTGCCAGCAGTACCTTGAGGGTGTCCTATAATTCACCCCTCCACTTT
>NA|NA|TRBJ2-7|TRBV7-9
CASSSQGNYEQYF
TGTGCCAGCAGCTCGCAGGGGAACTACGAGCAGTACTTC
>NA|NA|TRBJ1-1|TRBV5-1
CASSPKRGSSREAFF
TGCGCCAGCAGCCCGAAACGAGGATCGTCCCGTGAAGCTTTCTTT
>NA|NA|TRBJ1-2|TRBV9
CASSVRSGDGYTF
TGTGCCAGCAGCGTAAGGTCAGGGGATGGCTACACCTTC
>once|NA|TRBJ1-6|TRBV9
CASSPTFGTPPLHF
TGTGCCAGCAGCCCCACCTTCGGGACTCCACCCCTCCACTTT
>once|TRBD1|TRBJ2-7|TRBV15
CATSREGTGYEQYF
TGTGCCACCAGCAGAGAAGGGACAGGGTACGAGCAGTACTTC
>NA|NA|TRBJ2-5|TRBV10-3
CATASPAQETQYF
TGTGCCACCGCAAGCCCAGCGCAAGAGACCCAGTACTTC
>NA|NA|TRBJ1-1|TRBV6-6
CASRTDVEGTEAFF
TGTGCCAGCAGGACTGATGTCGAGGGAACTGAAGCTTTCTTT
>NA|TRBD2|TRBJ2-2|TRBV25-1
CASSDGLAGGTGELFF
TGTGCCAGCAGTGACGGACTAGCGGGAGGAACCGGGGAGCTGTTTTTT
>NA|NA|TRBJ1-2|TRBV2
CASSDTQNYGYTF
TGTGCCAGCAGTGATACCCAGAATTATGGCTACACCTTC
>NA|TRBD2|TRBJ2-2|TRBV28
CASSLRASGRAGSGELFF
TGTGCCAGCAGTTTACGAGCTAGCGGGAGGGCCGGTTCCGGGGAGCTGTTTTTT